These 20 T cell receptor beta chains were all obtained from the same sample, sequenced in a study of T-cell reconstitution after alpha-beta-depleted transplantation in children. Using unique molecular identifiers, the investigators prepared the TCRbeta library. TCRdb processed the PCR reads anew with MiXCR; each CDR3 protein has one entry. The sample gives 700,000 to 950,000 distinct CDR3 sequences, under 20% of which show up once; approximately 5% is in the top ten. Sequencing was performed on PBMCs, mostly from graft donor cells, taken 360 days after TCRalphabeta/CD19-depleted stem cell transplant. The source of these receptors is a male patient younger than 18 who had a stem cell transplant for acute lymphoblastic leukemia, so the T cells may come from the graft donor.

The chain couples TRBV20-1 to TRBJ2-5; 10 bases fit TRBD2. Germline trimming cut 0 bases from V and 5 bases from J; bases unmatched to any gene: 6. This CDR3 contains 15 residues. CDR1 is DFQATT, CDR2 SNEGSKA, per germline (reference sequence). The CDR3 DNA follows: TGCAGTGCTAGAGAAGAGCGGGAGGGGGGGGAGACCCAGTACTTC. Protein product: CSAREEREGGETQYF.

J is TRBJ2-7 and V is TRBV29-1; TRBD1 matches 7 bases. Germline values: CDR1 SQVTM, CDR2 ANQGSEA. The CDR3 totals 13 residues. The junction had 3 bases not matched to a gene; V was cut back by 1 base and J by 3 bases. The DNA of the CDR3 is TGCAGCGTTGAAGGACAGGGATTCTACGAGCAGTACTTC. Its protein is CSVEGQGFYEQYF.

The chain uses TRBV6-1 and TRBJ2-7, with TRBD2 as a possible D gene (6 bases). The ends were cut back, 7 bases at V and 1 base at J, with 11 bases in the middle. The CDR3 contains 13 residues. Germline assignment: CDR1 MNHNS and CDR2 SASEGT. The CDR3 here is CASTPGRSYEQYF. The CDR3 DNA reads TGTGCCAGCACCCCCGGGAGATCCTACGAGCAGTACTTC.

This clonotype appeared a few times. J is TRBJ1-1 and V is TRBV15; tentative D call: TRBD1 (6 bases). Between the trimmed V and J ends, which lost 0 bases and 0 bases, there was a span of 8 bases. CDR3 length: 15 amino acids. The germline gives CDR1 LNHNV, CDR2 YYDKDF (reference sequence). CDR3 in amino acids: CATSRDRGLNTEAFF. The CDR3 nucleotides are TGTGCCACCAGCAGAGACAGGGGTCTGAACACTGAAGCTTTCTTT.

In this sample, this clonotype turned up a few times. This chain uses TRBV5-1 with TRBJ2-3; the D gene is possibly TRBD2 (6 bases). This CDR3 has 14 residues. Trimming pared 6 bases from V and 0 bases from J, leaving 11 bases between. Germline V gene data show CDR1 as SGHRS and CDR2 as YFSETQ. As DNA, the CDR3 is TGCGCCAGCAAGGGGAGGACAAGCACAGATACGCAGTATTTT. This sequence encodes CASKGRTSTDTQYF.

CDR3 region: CASSDSSHSNQPQHF. CDR3 nucleotide sequence: TGTGCCAGCAGTGATTCCAGCCATAGCAATCAGCCCCAGCATTTT. The V and J genes are TRBV25-1 and TRBJ1-5; no reliable D call. Germline V gene lookup returns CDR1 MGHDK and CDR2 SYGVNS. Trimming cost V 3 bases and J 0 bases, with 9 bases left between them. This CDR3 is 15 amino acids long.

The rearrangement joins TRBV10-3 to TRBJ2-5, with 9 bases identical to TRBD2. The CDR3 is 14 amino acids. Germline loops: CDR1 ENHRY, CDR2 SYGVKD. V was pared by 9 bases and J by 4 bases, with 9 bases of the junction left unmatched. The CDR3 DNA is TGTGCCATACCTAGCGGGGAGTCGCCAGAGACCCAGTACTTC. Residues: CAIPSGESPETQYF.

The chain carries TRBV24-1 and TRBJ2-1; 14 nucleotides line up with TRBD2. CDR3 size: 17 residues. Per germline, CDR1 KGHDR and CDR2 SFDVKD. The ends lost 3 bases at V and 9 bases at J; junction bases unmatched: 9. The CDR3, as DNA: TGTGCCACCAGTGATCCTGCGACTAGCGGGAGGGCCGGTGAGCAGTTCTTC. Its protein is CATSDPATSGRAGEQFF.

V and J are TRBV20-1 and TRBJ2-1; 11 positions match TRBD2. The V gene's germline CDR1 is DFQATT and CDR2 SNEGSKA (reference sequence). The V gene end was trimmed by 5 bases and the J gene end by 1 base; junction bases not matched to a gene: 16. The CDR3 extends over 19 amino acids. The CDR3 sequence is CSARPGVSGRAGSYNEQFF. The CDR3 region has the DNA TGCAGTGCTCGCCCCGGAGTTAGCGGGAGGGCCGGGTCCTACAATGAGCAGTTCTTC.

Concerning this clonotype itself: A read error may account for a junction end that differs from germline. This chain uses TRBV5-1 with TRBJ2-7; unclear D gene. The CDR3 runs 15 residues. The germline V gene has CDR1 SGHRS and CDR2 YFSETQ. CDR3 nucleotide sequence: TGCGCCAGCAGCTTGACCATTCTCGGCTCCCACGAGCAGTACTTC. This gives the protein CASSLTILGSHEQYF.

This clonotype was detected only a few times. The rearrangement uses TRBV6-2 or TRBV6-3 and TRBJ2-2; 14 bases align to TRBD2. Trimming cost V 0 bases and J 6 bases; bases outside gene matches: 15. The CDR3 spans 21 residues. Germline assignment: CDR1 MNHEY and CDR2 SVGEGT. Written as DNA, the CDR3 is TGTGCCAGCAGTTACTCGATTAGGGGACTAGCGGGAGACTTCCCTCCCGGGGAGCTGTTTTTT. Protein product: CASSYSIRGLAGDFPPGELFF.

This clonotype was seen only a few times. The chain joins TRBV27 to TRBJ2-1; 14 bases line up with TRBD2. The length of the CDR3 is 20 residues. The V gene end was trimmed by 5 bases and the J gene end by 0 bases; junction bases not matched to a gene: 12. Germline CDR1 and CDR2: MNHEY and SMNVEV (reference sequence). The CDR3 loop is CASSLWTSGRPSSSYNEQFF. Written as DNA, the CDR3 is TGTGCCAGCAGTCTCTGGACTAGCGGGAGGCCCTCTAGCTCCTACAATGAGCAGTTCTTC.

The V gene is TRBV29-1, the J gene TRBJ1-4; possibly TRBD1 for D (5 bases). CDR1 and CDR2 (germline): SQVTM, ANQGSEA. V lost 7 bases to trimming and J lost 7 bases, with 10 bases between them. This CDR3 comprises 11 residues. The CDR3 region is CSAKGVEKLFF. The CDR3 region has the DNA TGCAGCGCTAAAGGGGTTGAAAAACTGTTTTTT.

The table lists this clonotype with many counts. The chain employs TRBV7-9 and TRBJ2-7; the D gene could be TRBD1 or TRBD2 (6 bases each). In germline, CDR1 is SEHNR, CDR2 FQNEAQ (reference sequence). V lost 5 bases and J lost 2, with 19 bases in between. The CDR3 spans 16 residues. The CDR3 DNA sequence: TGTGCCAGCAGCCCTTCACGGGGGCAATCCACCTACGAGCAGTACTTC. This gives the protein CASSPSRGQSTYEQYF.

V and J are TRBV7-9 and TRBJ1-1; 9 nucleotides match TRBD1. This CDR3 is 15 amino acids long. Per the germline V gene, CDR1 is SEHNR and CDR2 is FQNEAQ (reference sequence). With V trimmed by 3 bases and J by 7 bases, 9 bases remained unmatched. CDR3 region: CASSFGPTGQGEAFF. The CDR3 nucleotides are TGTGCCAGCAGCTTTGGGCCGACGGGACAGGGTGAAGCTTTCTTT.

This rearrangement joins TRBV9 to TRBJ1-2; D unclear. Deletions cut 6 bases from V and 7 bases from J, with 13 bases between. Per the germline V gene, CDR1 is SGDLS and CDR2 is YYNGEE. The CDR3 runs 12 residues. Written as DNA, the CDR3 is TGTGCCAGCATCCCCCTGAAAGGTGGCTACACCTTC. It yields the protein CASIPLKGGYTF.

In its sample, this clonotype was seen once. The rearrangement links TRBV5-6 to TRBJ2-2; possible D gene TRBD2, 5 bases. CDR3 length equals 13 residues. V was clipped by 4 bases and J by 9 bases, with 13 bases between them. Germline V gene data show CDR1 as SGHDT and CDR2 as YYEEEE. The chain's CDR3 is CASSPRGGRELFF. CDR3 in DNA: TGTGCCAGCAGCCCCCGAGGAGGAAGGGAGCTGTTTTTT.

This clonotype was detected only a few times. This chain uses TRBV14 with TRBJ1-6; 7 nucleotides agree with TRBD1. Germline V CDR1 and CDR2: SGHDN, FVKESK. This CDR3 comprises 17 residues. With 1 base clipped from V and 6 bases from J, the junction kept 9 bases outside the gene matches. The CDR3 DNA reads as TGTGCCAGCAGCCAAGGGATCGGGACAGTCATTAATTCACCCCTCCACTTT. It is translated as CASSQGIGTVINSPLHF.

This clonotype was counted only a few times. The chain uses TRBV5-5 and TRBJ2-7; TRBD1 matches at 9 bases. The V and J ends lost 2 bases and 2 bases, in that order; junction bases with no gene match: 5. The V gene's germline CDR1 is SGHKS and CDR2 YYEKEE (reference sequence). The CDR3 extends over 15 amino acids. Here the CDR3 DNA reads TGTGCCAGCAGCTTCCGGGACAGGGCTACCTACGAGCAGTACTTC. This encodes CASSFRDRATYEQYF.

J is TRBJ2-7 and V is TRBV5-1; 8 bases agree with TRBD2. Germline CDR1 SGHRS, CDR2 YFSETQ. The junction had 9 bases not matched to a gene; V was cut back by 1 base and J by 6 bases. The CDR3 has 15 residues. CDR3 protein: CASSLSINGRGEQYF. The CDR3 DNA follows: TGCGCCAGCAGCTTGAGCATCAACGGGAGGGGCGAGCAGTACTTC.